This TCR beta chain came from a study of OX40 agonist ivuxolimab in advanced cancers. For the study at large: Three individuals attained partial responses, comprising one hepatocellular carcinoma case and two cutaneous melanoma cases.

Points from the study as a whole: At 0.1 to 3.0 mg/kg, CD4+ and CD8+ blood T cells expanded clonally by week 6. There were, on average, more expanded clones in CD8+ T cells than in CD4+.

The CDR3 runs to 14 residues. Germline V CDR1 and CDR2: MNHEY, SMNVEV (reference sequence). Between the trimmed V and J ends, which lost 1 base and 2 bases, there was a span of 6 bases. Only a few counts were recorded for this clone. The antigen is unknown. Peripheral blood came from all dose cohorts at three timepoints. Some clones are missing from TCRdb's copy, which holds only in-frame ones; the method was immunoSEQ multiplex PCR. The sample has 65,000 to 80,000 clones, around 90% seen once. The sample here was CD4+ or CD8+ T cells sorted from blood, taken in a trial of the OX40 agonist ivuxolimab. The receptor was isolated from an adult with an advanced solid tumor such as melanoma, head and neck, liver or kidney cancer. This chain uses TRBV27 with TRBJ2-1; D not resolved. The CDR3 DNA follows: TGTGCCAGCAGTTTATATAAGGCCTACAATGAGCAGTTCTTC. Translated, it gives CASSLYKAYNEQFF.